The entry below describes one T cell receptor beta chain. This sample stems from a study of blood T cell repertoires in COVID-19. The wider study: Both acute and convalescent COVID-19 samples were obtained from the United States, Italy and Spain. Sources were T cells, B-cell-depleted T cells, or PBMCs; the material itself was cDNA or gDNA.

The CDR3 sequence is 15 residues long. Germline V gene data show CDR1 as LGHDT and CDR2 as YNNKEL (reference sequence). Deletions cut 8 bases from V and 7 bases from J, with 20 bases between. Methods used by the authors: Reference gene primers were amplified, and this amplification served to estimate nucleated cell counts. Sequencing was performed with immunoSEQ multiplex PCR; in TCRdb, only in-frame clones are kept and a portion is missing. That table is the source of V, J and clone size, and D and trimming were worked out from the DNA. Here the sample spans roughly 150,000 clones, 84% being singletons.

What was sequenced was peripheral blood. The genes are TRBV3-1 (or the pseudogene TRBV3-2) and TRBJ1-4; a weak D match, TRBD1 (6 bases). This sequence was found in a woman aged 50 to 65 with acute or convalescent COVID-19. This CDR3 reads CASRKSGGGAEKLFF. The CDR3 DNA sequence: TGTGCCAGCCGCAAAAGTGGGGGGGGCGCTGAAAAACTGTTTTTT.